The 18 T cell receptor beta chains given below trace back to one sample, sequenced in a study of T cell repertoires in cytomegalovirus infection. Their specific antigens are unknown. One entry per CDR3 protein results from TCRdb running MiXCR on the reads. Seen here are some 50,000 distinct CDR3 sequences, over 20% observed once, and the top ten hold about 87%. The material was CD8+ T cells from cultured PBMCs, obtained from culture after CMV antigen stimulation. The receptor source for this set is a human donor in good health (CMV status not recorded). Some clones in this sample may be carry-over from other donors' samples.

The chain carries TRBV4-3 and TRBJ2-7, with D perhaps TRBD1 or TRBD2 (5 bases each). CDR3 length: 14 amino acids. The V and J ends lost 3 bases and 2 bases respectively, with 11 bases between them. Germline CDR1 reads LGHNA; CDR2 reads YSLEER. The CDR3 region has the DNA TGCGCCAGCAGCCATGGCAGGGAGCCCTACGAGCAGTACTTC. It specifies CASSHGREPYEQYF.

This clonotype was seen at least ten times. The V call is TRBV29-1, the J call TRBJ2-5, with 14 bases matching TRBD2. The trim removed 4 bases at V and 3 bases at J, leaving 1 base unmatched. The CDR3 sequence is 14 residues long. CDR1 and CDR2 from the germline V gene are SQVTM and ANQGSEA. The CDR3: CSVAGLAGEETQYF. CDR3 coding DNA: TGCAGCGTTGCGGGACTAGCGGGGGAAGAGACCCAGTACTTC.

This clonotype was seen a handful of times. This sequence joins TRBV6-6 and TRBJ2-2, with D perhaps TRBD1 (6 bases). Trimming pared 7 bases from V and 5 bases from J, leaving 20 bases between. The CDR3 length is 16 residues. The germline CDR1 and CDR2 sequences are MNHNY and SVGAGI (reference sequence). DNA of the CDR3: TGTGCCAGCACTAAGGGACATACTACGCCAACCGGGGAGCTGTTTTTT. It encodes CASTKGHTTPTGELFF.

This clonotype was seen a few times. The rearrangement uses TRBV7-2 and TRBJ1-2; TRBD1 is a possible D gene (5 bases). This CDR3 has 14 amino acids. In germline, CDR1 is SGHTA, CDR2 FQGNSA. Trimming took off 5 bases at V and 2 bases at J, with 12 bases between the two ends. This chain's CDR3 is CASSAYGQNYGYTF. In nucleotides, the CDR3 is TGTGCCAGCAGCGCATACGGACAAAACTATGGCTACACCTTC. Looking up the rest from reference TRBV7-2 and TRBJ1-2 gives the full variable domain: GAGVSQSPSNKVTEKGKDVELRCDPISGHTALYWYRQSLGQGLEFLIYFQGNSAPDKSGLPSDRFSAERTGGSVSTLTIQRTQQEDSAVYLCASSAYGQNYGYTFGSGTRLTVV.

The chain recombines TRBV6-2 or TRBV6-3 with TRBJ2-3; no clear D gene. Trimming removed 6 bases from V and 11 bases from J, with 12 bases in between. The CDR3 has 11 amino acids. CDR1 is MNHEY, CDR2 SVGEGT, per germline. DNA for the CDR3: TGTGCCAGCAGCCATGATACCCTGCAGTATTTT. Its translation: CASSHDTLQYF.

This clonotype was seen more than once but under ten times. The chain has TRBV7-2 and TRBJ2-7; D may be TRBD1 (8 bases). The germline V and J ends were trimmed by 6 bases and 3 bases, with 18 bases remaining between them. The CDR3 is 15 amino acids. Germline V gives CDR1 SGHTA, CDR2 FQGNSA. CDR3 amino acids: CASSYTGGANYEQYF. DNA of the CDR3: TGTGCCAGCAGTTACACAGGGGGGGCGAACTACGAGCAGTACTTC.

This clonotype was counted ten times or more. The chain is built from TRBV27 and TRBJ1-1; D unresolved. In germline, CDR1 is MNHEY, CDR2 SMNVEV (reference sequence). Trimming stripped 2 bases from V and 4 bases from J, with 2 bases between. The CDR3 runs 11 residues. The CDR3 protein is CASSLGTEAFF. CDR3 DNA sequence: TGTGCCAGCAGTTTAGGCACTGAAGCTTTCTTT.

The chain employs TRBV7-2 and TRBJ1-5; 9 nucleotides line up with TRBD1. The CDR3 is made up of 15 amino acids. In germline, CDR1 is SGHTA, CDR2 FQGNSA. J gave up 9 bases and V 1 base, and 7 bases lay outside the gene matches. The CDR3 is CASSLEDRGFWPQHF. In DNA form, the CDR3 reads TGTGCCAGCAGCTTAGAGGACAGGGGTTTTTGGCCCCAGCATTTT.

This chain joins TRBV11-3 and TRBJ1-2, with 7 positions matching TRBD1. J was trimmed by 0 bases and V by 4 bases; bases with no gene match: 8. The CDR3 spans 16 residues. The V gene's germline CDR1 is SGHNT and CDR2 YENEEA. As DNA, the CDR3 is TGTGCCAGCAGCTATAGGCCAGGGACAGCTAACTATGGCTACACCTTC. Its protein product is CASSYRPGTANYGYTF.

The J gene is TRBJ2-3, the V gene TRBV6-2 or TRBV6-3; perhaps TRBD2 as D (6 bases). Deletions cut 5 bases from V and 0 bases from J, with 9 bases between. In germline, CDR1 is MNHEY, CDR2 SVGEGT. This CDR3 comprises 14 residues. The CDR3 spells CASSGGDSTDTQYF. CDR3 coding DNA: TGTGCCAGCAGTGGCGGGGACAGCACAGATACGCAGTATTTT.

The genes are TRBV7-9 and TRBJ2-1; a possible D gene is TRBD2 (5 bases). The V gene's germline CDR1 is SEHNR and CDR2 FQNEAQ (reference sequence). V gave up 1 base and J gave up 3 bases, with 10 bases separating them. The CDR3 has 15 residues. CDR3 in DNA: TGTGCCAGCAGCTTAGAGAGAGGGTTCTACAATGAGCAGTTCTTC. It is translated as CASSLERGFYNEQFF. Based on the CDR3 plus reference TRBV7-9 and TRBJ2-1, the full variable domain is DTGVSQNPRHKITKRGQNVTFRCDPISEHNRLYWYRQTLGQGPEFLTYFQNEAQLEKSRLLSDRFSAERPKGSFSTLEIQRTEQGDSAMYLCASSLERGFYNEQFFGPGTRLTVL.

The J gene is TRBJ2-3, the V gene TRBV24-1; D is ambiguous. V was shortened by 4 bases and J by 5 bases, with 6 bases between the two germline ends. The CDR3 sequence is 12 residues long. Germline CDR1 KGHDR, CDR2 SFDVKD. In nucleotides, the CDR3 is TGTGCCACCAGTGACCCAAAAGATACGCAGTATTTT. Its protein is CATSDPKDTQYF.

The chain has TRBV7-9 and TRBJ2-3; TRBD1 agrees at 10 bases. V was clipped by 3 bases and J by 5 bases; unmatched bases: 5. CDR3 length equals 15 residues. Germline CDR1 is SEHNR and CDR2 is FQNEAQ (reference sequence). CDR3 residues: CASSFGDRGGDTQYF. The DNA of the CDR3 is TGTGCCAGCAGCTTCGGGGACAGGGGAGGAGATACGCAGTATTTT.

This clonotype was counted between two and nine times. The chain links TRBV7-2 to TRBJ1-2; 11 nucleotides agree with TRBD1. The CDR3 spans 14 residues. The V gene end was trimmed by 5 bases and the J gene end by 5 bases; junction bases not matched to a gene: 4. Germline CDR1 reads SGHTA; CDR2 reads FQGNSA. CDR3 residues: CASSHGQGAYGYTF. Written as DNA, the CDR3 is TGTGCCAGCAGCCACGGACAGGGGGCATATGGCTACACCTTC.

The V gene is TRBV19, the J gene TRBJ1-2, with TRBD1 identical over 10 bases. V lost 11 bases and J lost 1; bases outside the gene matches: 13. The CDR3 contains 16 residues. Germline V gene sequence: CDR1 LNHDA, CDR2 SQIVND (reference sequence). DNA of the CDR3: TGTGCCTCCCAATGGTCGACAGGGGGCTTTAACTATGGCTACACCTTC. This sequence encodes CASQWSTGGFNYGYTF.

The rearrangement joins TRBV7-2 to TRBJ2-5; unclear D gene. Trimming removed 1 base at V and 5 bases at J, with 5 bases between. Germline V gives CDR1 SGHTA, CDR2 FQGNSA. The CDR3 is made up of 12 amino acids. CDR3 nucleotide sequence: TGTGCCAGCAGCTTAGGGATTGAGACCCAGTACTTC. It translates to CASSLGIETQYF. The whole variable domain, filled in from reference TRBV7-2 and TRBJ2-5, reads GAGVSQSPSNKVTEKGKDVELRCDPISGHTALYWYRQSLGQGLEFLIYFQGNSAPDKSGLPSDRFSAERTGGSVSTLTIQRTQQEDSAVYLCASSLGIETQYFGPGTRLLVL.

This clonotype was seen only a few times. The chain recombines TRBV7-9 with TRBJ2-5; TRBD1 matches 9 bases. Germline CDR1 SEHNR, CDR2 FQNEAQ (reference sequence). This CDR3 is built from 16 residues. V shed 4 bases and J 5 bases; nucleotides not matched to a gene: 11. The CDR3: CASSSIGQGQGETQYF. CDR3 nucleotide sequence: TGTGCCAGCAGCTCCATTGGTCAAGGACAGGGGGAGACCCAGTACTTC.

J is TRBJ2-2 and V is TRBV12-3 or TRBV12-4; 7 nucleotides line up with TRBD2. J was trimmed by 6 bases and V by 1 base; bases with no gene match: 5. The CDR3 sequence is 15 residues long. CDR3 protein: CASSLVRGWAGELFF. The CDR3, as DNA: TGTGCCAGCAGTTTAGTGCGGGGGTGGGCCGGGGAGCTGTTTTTT.